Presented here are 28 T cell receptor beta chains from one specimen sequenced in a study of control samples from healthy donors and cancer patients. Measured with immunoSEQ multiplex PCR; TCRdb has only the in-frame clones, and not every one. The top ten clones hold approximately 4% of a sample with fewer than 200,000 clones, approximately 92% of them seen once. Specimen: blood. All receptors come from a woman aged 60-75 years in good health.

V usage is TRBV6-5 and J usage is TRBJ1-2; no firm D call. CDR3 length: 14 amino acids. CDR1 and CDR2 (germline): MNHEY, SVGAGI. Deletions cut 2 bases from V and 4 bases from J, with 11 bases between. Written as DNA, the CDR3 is TGTGCCAGCAGTTACGGCGGTGGTGCCTATGGCTACACCTTC. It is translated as CASSYGGGAYGYTF.

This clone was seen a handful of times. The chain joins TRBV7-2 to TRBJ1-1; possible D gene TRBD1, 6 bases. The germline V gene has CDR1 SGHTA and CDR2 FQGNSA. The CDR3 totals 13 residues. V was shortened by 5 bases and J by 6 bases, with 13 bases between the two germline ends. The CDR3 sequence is CASSRQVGAEAFF. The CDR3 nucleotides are TGTGCCAGCAGCCGACAGGTTGGCGCTGAAGCTTTCTTT.

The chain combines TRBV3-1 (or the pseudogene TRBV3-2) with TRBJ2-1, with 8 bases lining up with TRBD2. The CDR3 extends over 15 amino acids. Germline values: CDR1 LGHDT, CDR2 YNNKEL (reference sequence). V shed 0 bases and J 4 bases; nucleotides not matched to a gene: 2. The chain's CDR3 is CASSQDAGGYNEQFF. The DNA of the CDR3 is TGTGCCAGCAGCCAAGATGCGGGGGGTTACAATGAGCAGTTCTTC.

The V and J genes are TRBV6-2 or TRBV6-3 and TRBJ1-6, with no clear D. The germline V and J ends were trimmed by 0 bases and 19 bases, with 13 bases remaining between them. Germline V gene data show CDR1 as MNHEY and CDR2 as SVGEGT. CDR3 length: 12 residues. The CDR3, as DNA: TGTGCCAGCAGTTACTCGAAATCTACACAACACTTT. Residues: CASSYSKSTQHF.

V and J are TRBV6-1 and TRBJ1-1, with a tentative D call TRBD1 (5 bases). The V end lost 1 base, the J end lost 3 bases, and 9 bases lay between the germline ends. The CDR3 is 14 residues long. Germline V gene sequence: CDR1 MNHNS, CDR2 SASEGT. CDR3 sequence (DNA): TGTGCCAGCAGTGAAGGGGGCAGGGACACTGAAGCTTTCTTT. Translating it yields CASSEGGRDTEAFF.

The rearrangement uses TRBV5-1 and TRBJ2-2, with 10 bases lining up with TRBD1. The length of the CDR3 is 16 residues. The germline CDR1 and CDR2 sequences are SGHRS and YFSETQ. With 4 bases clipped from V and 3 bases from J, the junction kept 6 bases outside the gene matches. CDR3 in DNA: TGCGCCAGCAGCCAAGGGGGGACAGGGGACACCGGGGAGCTGTTTTTT. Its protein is CASSQGGTGDTGELFF.

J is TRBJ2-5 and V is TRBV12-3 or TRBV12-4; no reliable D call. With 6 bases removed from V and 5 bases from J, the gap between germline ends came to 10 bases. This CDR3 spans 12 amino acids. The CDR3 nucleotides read TGTGCCAGCAGGCTTACGAGGGAGACCCAGTACTTC. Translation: CASRLTRETQYF.

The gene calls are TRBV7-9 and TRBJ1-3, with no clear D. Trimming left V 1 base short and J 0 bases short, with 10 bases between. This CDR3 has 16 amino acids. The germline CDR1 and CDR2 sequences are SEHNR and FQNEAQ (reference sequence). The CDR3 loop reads CASSLGPVDSGNTIYF. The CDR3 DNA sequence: TGTGCCAGCAGCTTAGGACCGGTAGACTCTGGAAACACCATATATTTT. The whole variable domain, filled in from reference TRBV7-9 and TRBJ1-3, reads DTGVSQNPRHKITKRGQNVTFRCDPISEHNRLYWYRQTLGQGPEFLTYFQNEAQLEKSRLLSDRFSAERPKGSFSTLEIQRTEQGDSAMYLCASSLGPVDSGNTIYFGEGSWLTVV.

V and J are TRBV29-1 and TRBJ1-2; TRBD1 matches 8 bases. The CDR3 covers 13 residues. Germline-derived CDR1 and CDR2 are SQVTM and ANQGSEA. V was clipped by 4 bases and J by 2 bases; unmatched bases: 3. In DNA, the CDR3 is TGCAGCGTTGTTTACAGGGGGAACTATGGCTACACCTTC. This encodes CSVVYRGNYGYTF.

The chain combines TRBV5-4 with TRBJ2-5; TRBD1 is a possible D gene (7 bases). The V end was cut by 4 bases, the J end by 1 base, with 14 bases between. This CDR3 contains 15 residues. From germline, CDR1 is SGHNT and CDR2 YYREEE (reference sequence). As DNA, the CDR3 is TGTGCCAGCAGCCCGCAGGGGGGACCCCAAGAGACCCAGTACTTC. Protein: CASSPQGGPQETQYF.

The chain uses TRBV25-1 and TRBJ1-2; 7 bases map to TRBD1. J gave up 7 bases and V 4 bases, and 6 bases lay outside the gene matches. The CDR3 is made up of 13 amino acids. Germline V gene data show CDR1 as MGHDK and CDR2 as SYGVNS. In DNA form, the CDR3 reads TGTGCCAGCAGTGTACAGGGGCAAGGTGGCTACACCTTC. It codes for CASSVQGQGGYTF.

The CDR3 nucleotides read TGTGCCAGCAGTTTACGTAAAGAGACCCAGTACTTC. This sequence encodes CASSLRKETQYF. The J gene is TRBJ2-5, the V gene TRBV12-3 or TRBV12-4; D not certain. This CDR3 has 12 amino acids. With 2 bases removed from V and 3 bases from J, the gap between germline ends came to 4 bases.

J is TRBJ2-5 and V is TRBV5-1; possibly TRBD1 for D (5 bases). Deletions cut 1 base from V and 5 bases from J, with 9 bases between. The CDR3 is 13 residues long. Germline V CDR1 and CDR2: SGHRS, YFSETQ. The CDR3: CASSLMGQETQYF. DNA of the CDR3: TGCGCCAGCAGCTTGATGGGGCAGGAGACCCAGTACTTC.

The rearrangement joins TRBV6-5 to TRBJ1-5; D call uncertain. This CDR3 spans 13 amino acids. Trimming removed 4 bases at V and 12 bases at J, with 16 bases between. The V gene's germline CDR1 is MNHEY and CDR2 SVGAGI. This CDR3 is CASSLRTGRVQHF. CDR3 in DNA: TGTGCCAGCAGTTTAAGGACCGGGCGGGTCCAGCATTTT.

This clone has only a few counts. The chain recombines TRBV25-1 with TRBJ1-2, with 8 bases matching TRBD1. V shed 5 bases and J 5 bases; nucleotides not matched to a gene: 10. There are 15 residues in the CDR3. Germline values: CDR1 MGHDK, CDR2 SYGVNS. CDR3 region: CASSFSSGGPYGYTF. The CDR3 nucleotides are TGTGCCAGCAGTTTCTCTTCAGGGGGCCCTTATGGCTACACCTTC.

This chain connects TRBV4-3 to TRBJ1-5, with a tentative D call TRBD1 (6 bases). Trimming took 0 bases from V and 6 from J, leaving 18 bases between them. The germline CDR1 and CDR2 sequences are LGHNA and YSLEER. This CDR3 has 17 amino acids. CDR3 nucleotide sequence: TGCGCCAGCAGCCAAGATCGGAGACCAGGGGTAGGTCAGCCCCAGCATTTT. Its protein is CASSQDRRPGVGQPQHF.

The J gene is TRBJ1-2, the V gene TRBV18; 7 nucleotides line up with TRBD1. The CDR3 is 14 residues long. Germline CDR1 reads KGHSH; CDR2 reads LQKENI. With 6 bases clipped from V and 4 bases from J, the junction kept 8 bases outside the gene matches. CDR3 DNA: TGTGCCAGCTCCCCCATAGGGACAGCCTATGGCTACACCTTC. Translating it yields CASSPIGTAYGYTF.

CDR3 region: CASSEYLRTEAFF. CDR3 DNA sequence: TGTGCCAGCAGTGAATATCTTCGCACTGAAGCTTTCTTT. The rearrangement links TRBV6-1 to TRBJ1-1; D not certain. V lost 2 bases to trimming and J lost 4 bases, with 8 bases between them. CDR1 and CDR2 from the germline V gene are MNHNS and SASEGT. This CDR3 is 13 amino acids long.

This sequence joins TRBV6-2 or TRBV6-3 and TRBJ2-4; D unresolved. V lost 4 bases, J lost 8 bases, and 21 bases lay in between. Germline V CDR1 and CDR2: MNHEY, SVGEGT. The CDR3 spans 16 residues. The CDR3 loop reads CASSFLGSPDIDIQYF. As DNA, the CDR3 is TGTGCCAGCAGTTTCCTCGGATCACCAGATATAGACATTCAGTACTTC.

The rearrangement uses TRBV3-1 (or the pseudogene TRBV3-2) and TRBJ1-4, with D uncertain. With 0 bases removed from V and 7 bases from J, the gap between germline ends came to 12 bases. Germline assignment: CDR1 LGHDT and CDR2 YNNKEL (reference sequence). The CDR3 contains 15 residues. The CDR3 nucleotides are TGTGCCAGCAGCCAAGAACGAACCAGTAGTGAAAAACTGTTTTTT. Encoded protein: CASSQERTSSEKLFF.

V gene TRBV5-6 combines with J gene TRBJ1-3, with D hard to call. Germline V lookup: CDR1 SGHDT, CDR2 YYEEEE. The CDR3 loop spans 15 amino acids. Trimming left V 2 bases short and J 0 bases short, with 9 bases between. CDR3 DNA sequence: TGTGCCAGCAGCTTCCGGACCCCCTCTGGAAACACCATATATTTT. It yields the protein CASSFRTPSGNTIYF.

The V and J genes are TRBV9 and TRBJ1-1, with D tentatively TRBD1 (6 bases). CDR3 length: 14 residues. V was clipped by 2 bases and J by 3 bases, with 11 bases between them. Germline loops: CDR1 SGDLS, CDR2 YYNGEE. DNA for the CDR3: TGTGCCAGCAGCGTGAGGGGGAGGGACACTGAAGCTTTCTTT. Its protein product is CASSVRGRDTEAFF.

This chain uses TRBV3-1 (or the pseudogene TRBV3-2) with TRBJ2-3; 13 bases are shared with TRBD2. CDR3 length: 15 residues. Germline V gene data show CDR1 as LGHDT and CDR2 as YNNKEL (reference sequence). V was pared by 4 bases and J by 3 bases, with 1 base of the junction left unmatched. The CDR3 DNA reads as TGTGCCAGCAGCCCGGGACTAGCGGGGACAGATACGCAGTATTTT. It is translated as CASSPGLAGTDTQYF.

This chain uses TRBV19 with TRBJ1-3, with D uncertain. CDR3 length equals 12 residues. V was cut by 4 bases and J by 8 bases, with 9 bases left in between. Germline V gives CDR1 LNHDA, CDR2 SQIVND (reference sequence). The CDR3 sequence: CASSTPDYTIYF. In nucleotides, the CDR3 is TGTGCCAGTAGTACCCCGGACTACACCATATATTTT.

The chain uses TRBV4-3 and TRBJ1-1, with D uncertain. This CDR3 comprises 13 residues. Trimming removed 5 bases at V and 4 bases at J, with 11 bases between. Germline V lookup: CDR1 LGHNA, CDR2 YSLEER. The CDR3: CASSYGDITEAFF. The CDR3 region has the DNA TGCGCCAGCAGCTATGGGGATATCACTGAAGCTTTCTTT.

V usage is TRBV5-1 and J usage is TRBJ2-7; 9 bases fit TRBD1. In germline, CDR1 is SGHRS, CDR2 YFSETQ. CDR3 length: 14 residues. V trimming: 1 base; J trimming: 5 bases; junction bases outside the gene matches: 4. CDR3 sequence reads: CASSLPDRGHEQYF. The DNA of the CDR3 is TGCGCCAGCAGCTTGCCGGACAGGGGCCACGAGCAGTACTTC.

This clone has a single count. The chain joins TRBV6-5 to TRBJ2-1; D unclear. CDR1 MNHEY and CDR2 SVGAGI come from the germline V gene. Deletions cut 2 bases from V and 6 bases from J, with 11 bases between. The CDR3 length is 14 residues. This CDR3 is CASSYVLGGNEQFF. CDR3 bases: TGTGCCAGCAGTTACGTCTTAGGTGGCAATGAGCAGTTCTTC.

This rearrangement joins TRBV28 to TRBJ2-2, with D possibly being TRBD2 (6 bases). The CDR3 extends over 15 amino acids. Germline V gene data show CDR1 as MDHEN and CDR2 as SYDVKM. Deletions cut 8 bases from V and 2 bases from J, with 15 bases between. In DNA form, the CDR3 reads TGTGCCAGCCTTTTCCCGCGGGGAAACACCGGGGAGCTGTTTTTT. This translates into CASLFPRGNTGELFF.